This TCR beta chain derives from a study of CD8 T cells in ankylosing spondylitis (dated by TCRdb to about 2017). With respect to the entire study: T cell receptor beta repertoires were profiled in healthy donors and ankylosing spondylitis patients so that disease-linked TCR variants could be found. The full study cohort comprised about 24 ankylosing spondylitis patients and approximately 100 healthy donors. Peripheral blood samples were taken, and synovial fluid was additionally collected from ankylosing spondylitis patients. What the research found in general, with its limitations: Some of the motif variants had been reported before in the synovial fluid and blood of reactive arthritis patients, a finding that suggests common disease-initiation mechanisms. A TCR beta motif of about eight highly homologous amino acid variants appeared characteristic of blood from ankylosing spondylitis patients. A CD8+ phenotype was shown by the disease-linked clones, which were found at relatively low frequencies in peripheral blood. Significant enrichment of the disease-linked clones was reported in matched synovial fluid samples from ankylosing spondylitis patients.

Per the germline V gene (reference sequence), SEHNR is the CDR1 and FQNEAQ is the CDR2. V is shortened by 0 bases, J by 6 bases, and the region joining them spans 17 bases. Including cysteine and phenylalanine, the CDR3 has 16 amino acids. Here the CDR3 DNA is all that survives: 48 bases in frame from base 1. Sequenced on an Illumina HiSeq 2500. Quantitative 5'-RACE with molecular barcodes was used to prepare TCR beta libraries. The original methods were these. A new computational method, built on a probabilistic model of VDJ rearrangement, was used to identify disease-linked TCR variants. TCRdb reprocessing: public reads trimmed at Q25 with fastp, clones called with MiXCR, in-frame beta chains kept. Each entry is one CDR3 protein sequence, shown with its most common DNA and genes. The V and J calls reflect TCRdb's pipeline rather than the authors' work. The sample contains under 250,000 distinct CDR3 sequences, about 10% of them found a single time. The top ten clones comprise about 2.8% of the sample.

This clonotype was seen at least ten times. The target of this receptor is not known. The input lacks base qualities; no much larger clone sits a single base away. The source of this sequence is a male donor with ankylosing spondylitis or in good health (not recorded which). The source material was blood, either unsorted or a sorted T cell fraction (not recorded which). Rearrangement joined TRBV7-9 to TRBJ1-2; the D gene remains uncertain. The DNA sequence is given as TGTGCCAGCAGCTTAGCGAGCGCGGACCGCTCAAATGGCTACACCTTC. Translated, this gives CASSLASADRSNGYTF.